This T cell receptor (beta chain) is drawn from a study of blood T cell repertoires in COVID-19. Authors' data handling: Using reference gene primer amplification, nucleated cell counts were estimated. Measured with immunoSEQ multiplex PCR; TCRdb has only the in-frame clones, and not every one. V, J and clone size are taken as reported in that table, and D and trimming were inferred from the DNA itself. The profile shows a few hundred thousand clones, approximately 85% of them singletons. All enrollees were roughly 18 to 90 years old and from approximately 24 US areas. Cohorts were based on clinical histories the participants reported. Two negative PCRs, clearance, or symptom resolution were required of recovered Cohort 3 donors. V lost 1 base to trimming and J lost 5 bases; unmatched junction nucleotides: 7. The germline V gene has CDR1 KGHSH and CDR2 LQKENI. The CDR3 covers 15 residues.

The sample taken for sequencing was PBMCs or T cells enriched from blood (not recorded which). This rearrangement joins TRBV18 to TRBJ1-2; 7 bases match TRBD1. The TCR originated in a woman in her forties or fifties who had recovered from COVID-19. In DNA, the CDR3 is TGTGCCAGCTCACCACGACAGGGTATGAGGTATGGCTACACCTTC. Its translation: CASSPRQGMRYGYTF.